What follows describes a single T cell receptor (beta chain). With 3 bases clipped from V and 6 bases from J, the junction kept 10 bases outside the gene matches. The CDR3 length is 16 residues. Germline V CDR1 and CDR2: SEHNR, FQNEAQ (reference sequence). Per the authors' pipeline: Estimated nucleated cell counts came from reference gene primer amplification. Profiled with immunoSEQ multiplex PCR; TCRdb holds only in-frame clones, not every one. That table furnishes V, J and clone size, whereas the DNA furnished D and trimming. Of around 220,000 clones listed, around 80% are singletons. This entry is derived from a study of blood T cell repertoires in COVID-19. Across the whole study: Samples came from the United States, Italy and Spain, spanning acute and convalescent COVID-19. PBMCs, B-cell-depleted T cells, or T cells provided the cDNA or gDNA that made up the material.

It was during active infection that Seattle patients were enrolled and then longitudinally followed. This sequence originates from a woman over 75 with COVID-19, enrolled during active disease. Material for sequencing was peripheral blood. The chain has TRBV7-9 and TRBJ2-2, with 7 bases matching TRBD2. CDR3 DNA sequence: TGTGCCAGCAGCTTCGGGGGTAGCGGGTATCCCGGGGAGCTGTTTTTT. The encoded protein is CASSFGGSGYPGELFF. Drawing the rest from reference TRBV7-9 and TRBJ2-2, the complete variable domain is DTGVSQNPRHKITKRGQNVTFRCDPISEHNRLYWYRQTLGQGPEFLTYFQNEAQLEKSRLLSDRFSAERPKGSFSTLEIQRTEQGDSAMYLCASSFGGSGYPGELFFGEGSRLTVL.